This TCR beta chain was retrieved from a study of T cell responses to AZD1222 COVID-19 vaccine. Whole-study findings and limits: The CD4 TCRs associated with vaccination extended across spike and predominated at 160-218 and 743-854. Seropositive AZD1222 recipients at baseline numbered only five or six. Recipients of two AZD1222 doses showed rising Spike-specific TCR breadth and depth. Most donors were white British, females outnumbered males, and clonal diversity was possibly underestimated.

Using immunoSEQ multiplex PCR, the repertoire was profiled, and TCRdb retains in-frame clones only, with some absent. Of over 100,000 clones in the sample, roughly 89% were seen once. On this clone itself: Its target is not known.

Per germline, CDR1 MNHNS and CDR2 SASEGT. This CDR3 has 14 residues. Trimming cost V 3 bases and J 5 bases; bases outside gene matches: 6. This TCR came from an adult in good health. The chain employs TRBV6-1 and TRBJ2-5; 7 bases are a match to TRBD1. The source material was peripheral blood, sampled on day 0 of AZD1222 vaccination. The CDR3 region has the DNA TGTGCCAGCAGTGACAACAGGGGTGGGGAGACCCAGTACTTC. This translates into CASSDNRGGETQYF.